These 22 T cell receptor beta chains came from one sample sequenced in a study of spatial heterogeneity in lung cancer. One entry per CDR3 protein results from TCRdb running MiXCR on the 5' RACE reads. Counted here are about 48,000 distinct CDR3 sequences, approximately 5.7% occurring once; the ten biggest clones make up around 10%. Time point indicated: sample taken at primary tumor resection. Source: PBMCs, taken at surgery. The receptor source for this set is a male donor with early-stage non-small cell lung cancer.

This clonotype was detected many times. The chain couples TRBV9 to TRBJ2-5; 11 bases are shared with TRBD2. The CDR3 has 17 amino acids. J gave up 1 base and V 3 bases, and 8 bases lay outside the gene matches. Germline V lookup: CDR1 SGDLS, CDR2 YYNGEE. CDR3 protein: CASSDGIAGGFQETQYF. The CDR3 DNA follows: TGTGCCAGCAGCGACGGAATAGCGGGAGGGTTCCAAGAGACCCAGTACTTC.

This clonotype was counted ten times or more. The CDR3 region has the DNA TGTGCCTGGAGTAGGACAGGGTGGCGCACCGGGGAGCTGTTTTTT. Its translation is CAWSRTGWRTGELFF. The chain combines TRBV30 with TRBJ2-2; 8 bases match TRBD1. Germline assignment: CDR1 GTSNPN and CDR2 SVGIG (reference sequence). Trimming removed 2 bases from V and 4 bases from J; junction bases left unmatched: 6. This CDR3 is built from 15 residues.

The V and J genes are TRBV4-1 and TRBJ2-5; 11 nucleotides match TRBD2. Trimming at V came to 1 base and at J to 1 base, leaving 2 bases not matched to a gene. The CDR3 covers 16 residues. Per the germline V gene, CDR1 is MGHRA and CDR2 is YSYEKL. As DNA, the CDR3 is TGCGCCAGCAGCCAAGTCGGGACTAGCGGCCAAGAGACCCAGTACTTC. This translates into CASSQVGTSGQETQYF.

This clonotype was seen only a few times. The V and J genes are TRBV20-1 and TRBJ2-1, with D maybe TRBD2 (6 bases). This CDR3 comprises 15 residues. Trimming pared 0 bases from V and 7 bases from J, leaving 16 bases between. Germline-derived CDR1 and CDR2 are DFQATT and SNEGSKA (reference sequence). The CDR3 nucleotides read TGCAGTGCTAGAGATCATGGGGGGAGGAAGAATGAGCAGTTCTTC. Translation: CSARDHGGRKNEQFF.

This clonotype was seen a handful of times. The junction departs from germline at one end; a sequencing error may be responsible. The rearrangement joins TRBV7-9 to TRBJ2-1, with 7 bases fitting TRBD1. CDR3 length: 13 amino acids. CDR1 and CDR2 from the germline V gene are SEHNR and FQNEAQ (reference sequence). The CDR3 is CANSPRDSYEQFF. The DNA for the CDR3 is TGTGCCAACAGCCCCCGGGACAGCTATGAGCAGTTCTTC.

This clonotype was counted ten times or more. The chain combines TRBV5-1 with TRBJ2-7; TRBD1 aligns across 7 bases. J gave up 6 bases and V 4 bases, and 10 bases lay outside the gene matches. The length of the CDR3 is 14 residues. Germline CDR1 SGHRS, CDR2 YFSETQ. The CDR3: CASSAGQVGGEQYF. The CDR3 DNA is TGCGCCAGCAGCGCCGGACAGGTTGGCGGCGAGCAGTACTTC.

This clonotype was counted ten times or more. The genes are TRBV24-1 and TRBJ2-3; no clear D. Trimming cost V 6 bases and J 5 bases, with 5 bases left between them. CDR1 KGHDR and CDR2 SFDVKD come from the germline V gene. The CDR3 sequence is 11 residues long. CDR3 sequence (DNA): TGTGCCACCAGTCTAGAAGATACGCAGTATTTT. Translated: CATSLEDTQYF.

At least ten counts were recorded for this clonotype. The chain joins TRBV24-1 to TRBJ2-1, with a possible D match to TRBD2 (5 bases). The CDR3 has 14 amino acids. The V and J ends lost 0 bases and 7 bases respectively, with 9 bases between them. Germline assignment: CDR1 KGHDR and CDR2 SFDVKD. The CDR3 here is CATSDLRGRNEQFF. The CDR3 bases are TGTGCCACCAGTGATTTGCGGGGTCGGAATGAGCAGTTCTTC.

This clonotype came up many times. The chain links TRBV28 to TRBJ2-1; D ambiguous. The germline CDR1 and CDR2 sequences are MDHEN and SYDVKM. The CDR3 length is 14 residues. V lost 2 bases to trimming and J lost 8 bases, with 13 bases between them. CDR3 in DNA: TGTGCCAGCAGTTTACCAGAGGCGGTCTATGAGCAGTTCTTC. Translating gives CASSLPEAVYEQFF.

The table lists this clonotype with many counts. The chain uses TRBV12-3 or TRBV12-4 and TRBJ1-2; D is ambiguous. The CDR3 totals 16 residues. V lost 3 bases and J 2 bases, leaving 16 bases between the germline ends. The CDR3 nucleotides are TGTGCCAGCAGTTTGTCTTCCGGGCGTCAAAACTATGGCTACACCTTC. Protein: CASSLSSGRQNYGYTF.

This clonotype was counted at least ten times. V gene TRBV25-1 combines with J gene TRBJ1-1; D ambiguous. The CDR3 spans 15 residues. The germline CDR1 and CDR2 sequences are MGHDK and SYGVNS. The V end lost 6 bases, the J end lost 2 bases, and 16 bases lay between the germline ends. The CDR3 DNA sequence: TGTGCCAGCAGCCACACCATCCGGAAAAACACTGAAGCTTTCTTT. This translates into CASSHTIRKNTEAFF.

This clonotype was seen a handful of times. J is TRBJ2-1 and V is TRBV7-2; weak D call: TRBD2 (5 bases). V was trimmed by 1 base and J by 9 bases, leaving 10 bases between them. The CDR3 contains 13 residues. Germline V CDR1 and CDR2: SGHTA, FQGNSA. The CDR3 DNA reads TGTGCCAGCAGCTTAGGCCGGGAAGGTGAGCAGTTCTTC. It translates to CASSLGREGEQFF. Looking up the rest from reference TRBV7-2 and TRBJ2-1 gives the full variable domain: GAGVSQSPSNKVTEKGKDVELRCDPISGHTALYWYRQSLGQGLEFLIYFQGNSAPDKSGLPSDRFSAERTGGSVSTLTIQRTQQEDSAVYLCASSLGREGEQFFGPGTRLTVL.

This clonotype was observed at least ten times. This rearrangement joins TRBV7-2 to TRBJ1-5; no reliable D call. Germline V lookup: CDR1 SGHTA, CDR2 FQGNSA. V was clipped by 5 bases and J by 0 bases, with 11 bases between them. The CDR3 is 15 residues long. The chain's CDR3 is CASSQGRGSNQPQHF. As DNA, the CDR3 is TGTGCCAGCAGCCAAGGACGGGGTAGCAATCAGCCCCAGCATTTT.

There are many counts of this clonotype. The V call is TRBV15, the J call TRBJ1-6; TRBD1 matches 7 bases. CDR1 LNHNV and CDR2 YYDKDF come from the germline V gene (reference sequence). The ends lost 5 bases at V and 12 bases at J; junction bases unmatched: 13. The CDR3 sequence is 15 residues long. The CDR3: CATSVRTGLGGPLHF. Here the CDR3 DNA reads TGTGCCACCAGCGTGCGGACAGGCCTTGGGGGACCCCTCCACTTT.

This clonotype was seen repeatedly, ten times or more. The chain employs TRBV2 and TRBJ2-2; D is perhaps TRBD2 (5 bases). Germline lookup yields CDR1 SNHLY and CDR2 FYNNEI. Between the trimmed V and J ends, which lost 8 bases and 2 bases, there was a span of 12 bases. The CDR3 contains 14 residues. The CDR3 nucleotides read TGTGCCAGCTCCGGAGCGGATAACACCGGGGAGCTGTTTTTT. Translated: CASSGADNTGELFF.

In its sample, this clonotype was seen many times. The V and J genes are TRBV4-1 and TRBJ1-2; D unclear. CDR1 is MGHRA and CDR2 is YSYEKL in the germline V gene. V lost 4 bases to trimming and J lost 0 bases, with 12 bases between them. This CDR3 comprises 15 residues. The CDR3: CASSPTGPTNYGYTF. In nucleotides, the CDR3 is TGCGCCAGCAGCCCAACGGGCCCTACTAACTATGGCTACACCTTC.

By sample fraction, this clonotype is medium-sized. The gene calls are TRBV7-2 and TRBJ2-7; possibly TRBD1 or TRBD2 for D (6 bases each). The CDR3 length is 16 residues. V was trimmed by 5 bases and J by 4 bases, leaving 21 bases between them. Looked up from germline, CDR1 is SGHTA and CDR2 is FQGNSA. CDR3 sequence reads: CASSPKGGSRSYEQYF. The CDR3 nucleotides read TGTGCCAGCAGCCCCAAGGGGGGCTCCCGAAGTTACGAGCAGTACTTC.

This clonotype has ten or more counts. This sequence joins TRBV7-9 and TRBJ1-2; the D is unclear. V was trimmed by 4 bases and J by 0 bases, leaving 12 bases between them. Germline values: CDR1 SEHNR, CDR2 FQNEAQ (reference sequence). The CDR3 runs to 15 residues. This chain's CDR3 is CASSSIGSSNYGYTF. CDR3 DNA sequence: TGTGCCAGCAGCTCGATAGGGTCTTCTAACTATGGCTACACCTTC.

This clonotype came up many times. The rearrangement joins TRBV21-1 to TRBJ2-7; TRBD1 is the table's D call and was not checked against the DNA. TRBV21-1 counts as a pseudogene. The CDR3 contains 14 residues. The CDR3 spells CASSKEPGGYEQYF. The CDR3 nucleotides read TGTGCCAGCAGCAAAGAACCAGGGGGCTACGAGCAGTACTTC.

J is TRBJ1-5 and V is TRBV9; D not resolved. Trimming removed 3 bases at V and 6 bases at J, with 10 bases between. Germline V gene lookup returns CDR1 SGDLS and CDR2 YYNGEE. This CDR3 is 13 amino acids long. CDR3 sequence: CASSASLGQPQHF. CDR3 bases: TGTGCCAGCAGCGCTTCCCTTGGTCAGCCCCAGCATTTT.

This clonotype was counted many times. The CDR3 loop is CASSHGTGNQPQHF. The CDR3 DNA sequence: TGCGCCAGCAGCCACGGGACAGGCAATCAGCCCCAGCATTTT. The chain is built from TRBV5-1 and TRBJ1-5, with 7 bases matching TRBD1. Germline V gene data show CDR1 as SGHRS and CDR2 as YFSETQ. The CDR3 runs to 14 residues. The J segment lost 2 bases and the V segment lost 4 bases, leaving 3 bases of the junction unmatched.

This clonotype was seen ten or more times. The CDR3 bases are TGTGCCAGCAGCCAAGAAGGACTAGCGGTTCTCGAGCAGTACTTC. Protein sequence: CASSQEGLAVLEQYF. The rearrangement uses TRBV3-1 and TRBJ2-7; the match to TRBD2 covers 10 bases. With 0 bases clipped from V and 6 bases from J, the junction kept 5 bases outside the gene matches. Per the germline V gene, CDR1 is LGHDT and CDR2 is YNNKEL (reference sequence). The CDR3 covers 15 residues.